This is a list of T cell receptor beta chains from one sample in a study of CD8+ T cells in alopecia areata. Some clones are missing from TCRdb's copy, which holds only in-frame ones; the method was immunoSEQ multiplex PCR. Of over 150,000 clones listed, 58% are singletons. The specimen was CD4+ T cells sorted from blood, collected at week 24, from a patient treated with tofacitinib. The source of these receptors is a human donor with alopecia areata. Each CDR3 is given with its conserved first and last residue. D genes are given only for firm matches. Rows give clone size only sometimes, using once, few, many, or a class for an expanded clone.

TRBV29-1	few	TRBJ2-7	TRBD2	CSVELAGGEQYF	TGCAGCGTTGAACTAGCGGGCGGCGAGCAGTACTTC
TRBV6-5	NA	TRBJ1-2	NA	CASVSGEASGYTF	TGTGCCAGCGTGTCGGGCGAGGCCTCGGGCTACACCTTC
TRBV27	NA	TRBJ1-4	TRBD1	CASSSGGTGREKLFF	TGTGCCAGCAGTTCCGGCGGGACAGGGCGGGAAAAACTGTTTTTT
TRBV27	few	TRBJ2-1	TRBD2	CASKLAGGPYNEQFF	TGTGCCAGCAAACTAGCGGGAGGGCCCTACAATGAGCAGTTCTTC
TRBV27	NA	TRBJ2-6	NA	CASSLSRGGGPSGANVLTF	TGTGCCAGCAGTTTATCGAGGGGGGGAGGCCCCTCTGGGGCCAACGTCCTGACTTTC
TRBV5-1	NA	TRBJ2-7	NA	CASSLGPFGEQYF	TGCGCCAGCAGCTTGGGGCCTTTTGGTGAGCAGTACTTC
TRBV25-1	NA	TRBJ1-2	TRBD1	CASSGGTAYGYTF	TGTGCCAGCAGTGGAGGGACAGCCTATGGCTACACCTTC
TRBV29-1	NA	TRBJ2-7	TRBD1	CSVDEPGQGSYEQYF	TGCAGCGTTGATGAACCGGGACAGGGCTCCTACGAGCAGTACTTC
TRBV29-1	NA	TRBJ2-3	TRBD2	CSVEEGASGDLAVTDTQYF	TGCAGCGTTGAAGAGGGGGCTAGCGGGGATCTTGCCGTCACAGATACGCAGTATTTT
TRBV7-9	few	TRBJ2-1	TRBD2	CASSSPPGLVYNEQFF	TGTGCCAGCAGCTCACCGCCGGGACTAGTCTACAATGAGCAGTTCTTC
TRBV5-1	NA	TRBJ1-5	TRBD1	CASSLREGAGQPQHF	TGCGCCAGCAGCTTGAGGGAGGGGGCCGGTCAGCCCCAGCATTTT
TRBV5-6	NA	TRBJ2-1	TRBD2	CASSYGLAGQQFF	TGTGCCAGCAGTTACGGACTAGCGGGTCAGCAGTTCTTC
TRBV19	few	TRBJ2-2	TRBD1	CASSRGTDTGELFF	TGTGCCAGTAGTAGAGGGACAGACACCGGGGAGCTGTTTTTT
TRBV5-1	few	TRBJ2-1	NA	CASGQVRTSSYNEQFF	TGCGCCAGCGGTCAGGTTAGGACAAGCTCCTACAATGAGCAGTTCTTC
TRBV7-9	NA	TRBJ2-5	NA	CASSLAREETQYF	TGTGCCAGCAGCTTAGCCCGGGAAGAGACCCAGTACTTC
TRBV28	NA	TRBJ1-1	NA	CASSSAIGGVRRNTEAFF	TGTGCCAGCAGTAGCGCGATTGGGGGAGTAAGGAGGAACACTGAAGCTTTCTTT
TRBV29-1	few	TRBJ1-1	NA	CSVDGSWKNTEAFF	TGCAGCGTTGATGGCTCATGGAAGAACACTGAAGCTTTCTTT
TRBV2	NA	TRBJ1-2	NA	CASSATQARGYTF	TGTGCCAGCAGTGCCACACAGGCTCGGGGCTACACCTTC
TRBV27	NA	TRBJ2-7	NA	CASSLRGQAGLVGSYEQYF	TGTGCCAGCAGTTTACGCGGACAGGCCGGACTAGTAGGCTCCTACGAGCAGTACTTC
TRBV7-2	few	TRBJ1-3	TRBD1	CASSPLTGTVVGNTIYF	TGTGCCAGCAGCCCGCTAACCGGGACAGTCGTCGGAAACACCATATATTTT
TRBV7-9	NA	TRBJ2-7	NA	CASSRSGYEQYF	TGTGCCAGCAGCCGCAGCGGCTACGAGCAGTACTTC
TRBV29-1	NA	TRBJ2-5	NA	CSAGRTEETQYF	TGCAGCGCCGGGCGGACTGAAGAGACCCAGTACTTC
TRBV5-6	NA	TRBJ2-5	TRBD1	CASSPTGGSEETQYF	TGTGCCAGCAGCCCAACAGGGGGCAGCGAAGAGACCCAGTACTTC
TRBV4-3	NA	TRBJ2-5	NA	CASSQDTLTGQYF	TGCGCCAGCAGCCAAGATACCTTAACAGGACAGTACTTC
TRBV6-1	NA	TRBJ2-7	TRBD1	CASTMTGDEQYF	TGTGCCAGCACAATGACAGGGGACGAGCAGTACTTC
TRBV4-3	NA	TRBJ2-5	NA	CASSQVGGETQYF	TGCGCCAGCAGCCAAGTTGGTGGGGAGACCCAGTACTTC
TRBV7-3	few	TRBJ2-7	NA	CASSLSGQGDEQYF	TGTGCCAGCAGCTTATCCGGCCAGGGCGACGAGCAGTACTTC
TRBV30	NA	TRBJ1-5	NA	CAWSVPGVGWQPQHF	TGTGCCTGGAGTGTACCGGGGGTGGGCTGGCAGCCCCAGCATTTT
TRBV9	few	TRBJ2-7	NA	CASSTRRRDTAYEQYF	TGTGCCAGCAGCACCCGTCGAAGGGACACTGCCTACGAGCAGTACTTC
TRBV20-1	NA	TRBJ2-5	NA	CSASGETQYF	TGCAGTGCTAGCGGGGAGACCCAGTACTTC
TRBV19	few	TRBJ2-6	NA	CASRIAAPGANVLTF	TGTGCCAGTAGGATAGCGGCACCTGGGGCCAACGTCCTGACTTTC
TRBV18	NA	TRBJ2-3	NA	CASSPVNTDTQYF	TGTGCCAGCTCACCCGTTAACACAGATACGCAGTATTTT
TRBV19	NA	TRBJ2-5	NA	CASSIRGYETQYF	TGTGCCAGTAGTATAAGGGGATATGAGACCCAGTACTTC
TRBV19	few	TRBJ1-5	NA	CASSIGSPGNQPQHF	TGTGCCAGTAGTATTGGGTCACCGGGTAATCAGCCCCAGCATTTT
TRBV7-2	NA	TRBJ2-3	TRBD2	CASSSLGPSGSTDTQYF	TGTGCCAGCAGCTCCCTCGGGCCTAGCGGGAGCACAGATACGCAGTATTTT
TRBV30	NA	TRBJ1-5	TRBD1	CAWSTQGAASNQPQHF	TGTGCCTGGAGTACCCAGGGGGCAGCGAGCAATCAGCCCCAGCATTTT
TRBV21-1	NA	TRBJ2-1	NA	CASSKAGRVDEQFF	TGTGCCAGCAGCAAAGCTGGCAGGGTGGATGAGCAGTTCTTC
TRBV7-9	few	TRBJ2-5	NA	CASSLAGFPRETQYF	TGTGCCAGCAGCTTAGCTGGGTTTCCCAGAGAGACCCAGTACTTC
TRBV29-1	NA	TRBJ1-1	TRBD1	CSVFTTGMGTEAFF	TGCAGCGTCTTTACGACAGGGATGGGGACTGAAGCTTTCTTT
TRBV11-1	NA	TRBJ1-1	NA	CASNRGQGSPTNTEAFF	TGTGCCAGCAACCGGGGGCAGGGGAGCCCTACGAACACTGAAGCTTTCTTT
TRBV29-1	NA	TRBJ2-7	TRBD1	CSVGQGHEQYF	TGCAGCGTTGGACAGGGGCACGAGCAGTACTTC
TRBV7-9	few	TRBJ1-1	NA	CASSPVGQQNTEAFF	TGTGCCAGCAGCCCCGTCGGGCAGCAGAACACTGAAGCTTTCTTT
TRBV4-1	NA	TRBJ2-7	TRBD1	CASSPSVGRGHEQYF	TGCGCCAGCAGCCCCTCTGTAGGCAGGGGGCACGAGCAGTACTTC
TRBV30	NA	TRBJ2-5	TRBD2	CAWSGLAGETQYF	TGTGCCTGGAGTGGGCTAGCGGGAGAGACCCAGTACTTC
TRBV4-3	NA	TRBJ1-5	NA	CASSQASYNQPQHF	TGCGCCAGCAGCCAAGCCAGTTACAATCAGCCCCAGCATTTT
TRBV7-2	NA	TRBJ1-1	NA	CASSAENAEAFF	TGTGCCAGCAGCGCCGAGAACGCTGAAGCTTTCTTT
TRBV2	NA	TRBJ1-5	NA	CASSPNREDQPQHF	TGTGCCAGCAGTCCCAACCGCGAGGATCAGCCCCAGCATTTT
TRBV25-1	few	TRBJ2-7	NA	CASSEFGHGKAYEQYF	TGTGCCAGCAGTGAATTTGGACACGGGAAAGCCTACGAGCAGTACTTC
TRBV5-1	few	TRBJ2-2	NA	CASSLRDIGPGGELFF	TGCGCCAGCAGCCTCCGGGACATCGGTCCAGGCGGGGAGCTGTTTTTT
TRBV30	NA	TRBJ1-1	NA	CAWSPGGSMAEAFF	TGTGCCTGGAGCCCCGGGGGTAGTATGGCTGAAGCTTTCTTT
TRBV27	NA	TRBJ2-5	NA	CASSFYETQYF	TGTGCCAGCAGTTTTTATGAGACCCAGTACTTC
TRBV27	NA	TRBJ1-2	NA	CASSLLGQNYGYTF	TGTGCCAGCAGTTTATTAGGACAGAACTATGGCTACACCTTC
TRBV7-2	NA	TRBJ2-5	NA	CASSREAETQYF	TGTGCCAGCAGCAGAGAGGCCGAGACCCAGTACTTC